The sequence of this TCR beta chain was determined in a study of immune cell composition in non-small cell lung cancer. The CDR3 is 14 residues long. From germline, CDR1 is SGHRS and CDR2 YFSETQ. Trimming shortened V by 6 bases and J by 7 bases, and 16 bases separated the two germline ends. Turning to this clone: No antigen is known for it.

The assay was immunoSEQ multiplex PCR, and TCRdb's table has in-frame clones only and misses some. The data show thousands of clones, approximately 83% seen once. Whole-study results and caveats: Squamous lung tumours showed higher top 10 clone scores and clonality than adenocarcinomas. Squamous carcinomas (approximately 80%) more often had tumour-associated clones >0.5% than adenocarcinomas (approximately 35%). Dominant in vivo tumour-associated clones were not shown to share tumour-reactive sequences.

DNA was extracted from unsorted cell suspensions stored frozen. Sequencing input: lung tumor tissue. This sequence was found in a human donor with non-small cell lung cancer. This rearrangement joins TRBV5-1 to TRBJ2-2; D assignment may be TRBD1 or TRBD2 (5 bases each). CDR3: CASKGDPRDGELFF. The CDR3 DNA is TGCGCCAGCAAAGGGGACCCCCGGGACGGGGAGCTGTTTTTT.